These 20 T cell receptor beta chains originate from one sample sequenced in a study of neoadjuvant anti-PD-1 for oral cavity cancer. TCRdb keeps only in-frame clones here, not all; method: immunoSEQ multiplex PCR. The sample includes approximately 32,000 clones, about 86% of them seen just once. The starting material was PBMCs, obtained before nivolumab (anti-PD-1) treatment. The receptors derive from a person aged 35-79 years with oral cavity squamous cell carcinoma.

V is TRBV4-3 and J is TRBJ2-5; 9 bases align to TRBD2. The length of the CDR3 is 14 residues. V shed 1 base, J shed 5 bases, and the junction held 2 bases outside the gene matches. Germline loops: CDR1 LGHNA, CDR2 YSLEER. The CDR3 region has the DNA TGCGCCAGCAGCCAAGGGGGACTAGCTGAGACCCAGTACTTC. Translating it yields CASSQGGLAETQYF.

The rearrangement links TRBV5-1 to TRBJ1-1; possible D gene TRBD1, 6 bases. The length of the CDR3 is 16 residues. Germline V lookup: CDR1 SGHRS, CDR2 YFSETQ. The V and J ends lost 4 bases and 0 bases respectively, with 16 bases between them. This chain's CDR3 is CASSAGGGQLNTEAFF. In nucleotides, the CDR3 is TGCGCCAGCAGCGCTGGGGGTGGACAGCTGAACACTGAAGCTTTCTTT.

The rearrangement links TRBV29-1 to TRBJ1-1; D is ambiguous. The V gene lost 1 base and the J gene lost 2 bases, with 17 bases spanning the gap. The germline V gene has CDR1 SQVTM and CDR2 ANQGSEA. There are 16 residues in the CDR3. The CDR3 DNA follows: TGCAGCGTTGAAGTCGTATATGATCTGTTAAACACTGAAGCTTTCTTT. Its translation: CSVEVVYDLLNTEAFF.

CDR3 coding DNA: TGCGCCAGCAGCGTCCCAGGGGCGGATACGCAGTATTTT. It specifies CASSVPGADTQYF. The chain recombines TRBV5-1 with TRBJ2-3; a possible D gene is TRBD1 (6 bases). The germline V gene encodes CDR1 SGHRS and CDR2 YFSETQ. V lost 4 bases to trimming and J lost 6 bases, with 12 bases between them. The CDR3 loop spans 13 amino acids.

The gene calls are TRBV7-9 and TRBJ2-3; 7 nucleotides align to TRBD1. The ends lost 5 bases at V and 1 base at J; junction bases unmatched: 9. The CDR3 contains 16 residues. The germline gives CDR1 SEHNR, CDR2 FQNEAQ (reference sequence). In DNA form, the CDR3 reads TGTGCCAGCAGCGCTGACAGGGCTGGGGGCACAGATACGCAGTATTTT. Translated, it gives CASSADRAGGTDTQYF.

The rearrangement uses TRBV9 and TRBJ2-2, with 10 bases matching TRBD2. The CDR3 consists of 17 residues. Germline-derived CDR1 and CDR2 are SGDLS and YYNGEE. The ends lost 4 bases at V and 2 bases at J; junction bases unmatched: 8. The CDR3, as DNA: TGTGCCAGCAGCCGACTTACTAGCGGGGCAAACACCGGGGAGCTGTTTTTT. Amino acid sequence: CASSRLTSGANTGELFF. Supplemented by reference TRBV9 and TRBJ2-2, the full variable domain reads DSGVTQTPKHLITATGQRVTLRCSPRSGDLSVYWYQQSLDQGLQFLIQYYNGEERAKGNILERFSAQQFPDLHSELNLSSLELGDSALYFCASSRLTSGANTGELFFGEGSRLTVL.

The J gene is TRBJ1-3, the V gene TRBV4-3, with TRBD1 matching 8 bases. CDR1 is LGHNA and CDR2 is YSLEER in the germline V gene. With 4 bases clipped from V and 4 bases from J, the junction kept 6 bases outside the gene matches. The CDR3 covers 15 residues. CDR3 region: CASSLHSGGGNTIYF. The CDR3 region has the DNA TGCGCCAGCAGCCTACACTCAGGGGGCGGAAACACCATATATTTT.

The rearrangement joins TRBV14 to TRBJ2-7; D not certain. Trimming removed 0 bases from V and 4 bases from J, with 10 bases in between. The V gene's germline CDR1 is SGHDN and CDR2 FVKESK. CDR3 size: 14 residues. Here the CDR3 reads CASSQDSYTYEQYF. The CDR3 region has the DNA TGTGCCAGCAGCCAAGATAGCTACACATACGAGCAGTACTTC.

The CDR3 bases are TGTGCCAGTAGTATCGGGACAGATTACAATGAGCAGTTCTTC. Protein: CASSIGTDYNEQFF. This rearrangement joins TRBV19 to TRBJ2-1; 7 bases line up with TRBD1. This CDR3 region has 14 residues. J was trimmed by 4 bases and V by 3 bases; bases with no gene match: 3. Germline CDR1 and CDR2: LNHDA and SQIVND (reference sequence).

This clone showed up just a few times. The chain combines TRBV11-2 with TRBJ1-1; no reliable D call. The germline V and J ends were trimmed by 0 bases and 1 base, with 3 bases remaining between them. Germline V CDR1 and CDR2: SGHAT, FQNNGV. The CDR3 is made up of 13 amino acids. The CDR3 DNA follows: TGTGCCAGCAGCTTAGACAGGAACACTGAAGCTTTCTTT. It translates to CASSLDRNTEAFF.

The V and J genes are TRBV6-1 and TRBJ1-5, with TRBD1 identical over 7 bases. Germline V gives CDR1 MNHNS, CDR2 SASEGT. V shed 0 bases, J shed 4 bases, and the junction held 15 bases outside the gene matches. The CDR3 sequence is 19 residues long. In DNA, the CDR3 is TGTGCCAGCAGTGAAGCCCTTCAATGGGACAGCAGACTTAATCAGCCCCAGCATTTT. This sequence encodes CASSEALQWDSRLNQPQHF.

This clone was observed once. This chain links TRBV9 with TRBJ1-2; D possibly corresponds to TRBD1 (5 bases). This CDR3 region has 13 residues. Per the germline V gene, CDR1 is SGDLS and CDR2 is YYNGEE. V lost 2 bases, J lost 6 bases, and 11 bases lay in between. CDR3 residues: CASSVAGTNGYTF. DNA of the CDR3: TGTGCCAGCAGCGTCGCCGGGACGAATGGCTACACCTTC.

This clone has only one observation. The chain employs TRBV10-3 and TRBJ1-5; D remains ambiguous. The ends were cut back, 2 bases at V and 0 bases at J, with 5 bases in the middle. CDR3 length: 14 amino acids. CDR1 is ENHRY, CDR2 SYGVKD, per germline. DNA of the CDR3: TGTGCCATCAGTGAGATAGGTAGCAATCAGCCCCAGCATTTT. Its translation: CAISEIGSNQPQHF.

V usage is TRBV4-3 and J usage is TRBJ1-5, with 10 positions matching TRBD1. CDR3 length equals 17 residues. CDR1 is LGHNA, CDR2 YSLEER, per germline. J gave up 1 base and V 6 bases, and 9 bases lay outside the gene matches. For the CDR3, the DNA is TGCGCCAGCAGACTTCCCGGGACAGGGGACAGCAATCAGCCCCAGCATTTT. Amino acids: CASRLPGTGDSNQPQHF.

This sequence joins TRBV27 and TRBJ2-3; D unclear. CDR1 MNHEY and CDR2 SMNVEV come from the germline V gene (reference sequence). This CDR3 region has 13 residues. V lost 5 bases and J 1 base, leaving 7 bases between the germline ends. The DNA for the CDR3 is TGTGCCAGCAGTCAGGTGGGCACAGATACGCAGTATTTT. Encoded protein: CASSQVGTDTQYF.

This chain uses TRBV5-5 with TRBJ1-2, with 7 bases that match TRBD1. Trimming removed 2 bases from V and 3 bases from J; junction bases left unmatched: 7. There are 15 residues in the CDR3. Germline assignment: CDR1 SGHKS and CDR2 YYEKEE (reference sequence). The CDR3 bases are TGTGCCAGCAGCTTCCAGGGACAGAATTACTATGGCTACACCTTC. It is translated as CASSFQGQNYYGYTF.

The V call is TRBV30, the J call TRBJ2-5; D is possibly TRBD1 or TRBD2 (6 bases each). The CDR3 contains 15 residues. The V gene's germline CDR1 is GTSNPN and CDR2 SVGIG (reference sequence). V was cut by 1 base and J by 2 bases, with 14 bases left in between. The CDR3 DNA reads as TGTGCCTGGAGTGCCAAGGGGGGAGGTCAAGAGACCCAGTACTTC. This translates into CAWSAKGGGQETQYF. Based on the CDR3 plus reference TRBV30 and TRBJ2-5, the full variable domain is SQTIHQWPATLVQPVGSPLSLECTVEGTSNPNLYWYRQAAGRGLQLLFYSVGIGQISSEVPQNLSASRPQDRQFILSSKKLLLSDSGFYLCAWSAKGGGQETQYFGPGTRLLVL.

V and J are TRBV27 and TRBJ2-2; D is perhaps TRBD2 (5 bases). CDR3 length: 14 amino acids. The germline gives CDR1 MNHEY, CDR2 SMNVEV (reference sequence). Trimming took 0 bases from V and 6 from J, leaving 8 bases between them. CDR3 nucleotide sequence: TGTGCCAGCAGTTTATCGAGGGTCCCCGGGGAGCTGTTTTTT. Translating it yields CASSLSRVPGELFF.

This clone showed up just once. The CDR3 here is CASSLARLAVGSPLHF. Here the CDR3 DNA reads TGTGCCAGCAGCTTGGCCCGTCTTGCCGTAGGGTCACCCCTCCACTTT. V usage is TRBV5-8 and J usage is TRBJ1-6; D is unresolved. The V end lost 0 bases, the J end lost 10 bases, and 17 bases lay between the germline ends. This CDR3 has 16 amino acids. Looked up from germline, CDR1 is SGHTS and CDR2 is YDEGEE.

The V call is TRBV10-1, the J call TRBJ2-5, with a weak D call TRBD1 (5 bases). The CDR3 loop spans 14 amino acids. Germline-derived CDR1 and CDR2 are WNHNN and SYGVQD (reference sequence). V was trimmed by 2 bases and J by 4 bases, leaving 11 bases between them. CDR3 loop: CASSEGSQGETQYF. CDR3 bases: TGCGCCAGCAGTGAGGGCTCTCAGGGAGAGACCCAGTACTTC.